This T cell receptor (beta chain) is from a study of OX40 agonist ivuxolimab in advanced cancers. Study in general: Head and neck, renal cell, melanoma or hepatocellular carcinoma were the cancers that dose-escalation patients had. Participants could have had prior anti-PD-1, anti-PD-L1 or anti-CTLA-4 therapy, and more than 35% had some. The group had a mean age of around 60 years, ranged from 23 to 79, and was 82.7% male.

TCRdb's table, derived via immunoSEQ multiplex PCR, lists solely in-frame clones and lacks some. The sample yields 60,000 to 85,000 clones, 80% to 95% seen once. Germline lookup yields CDR1 MNHEY and CDR2 SVGAGI. Trimming shortened V by 7 bases and J by 8 bases, and 14 bases separated the two germline ends. The CDR3 is 12 amino acids. The origin of this receptor is an adult with an advanced solid tumor such as melanoma, head and neck, liver or kidney cancer. Sample: CD4+ or CD8+ T cells sorted from blood, taken in a trial of the OX40 agonist ivuxolimab. The chain uses TRBV6-5 and TRBJ1-2, with D uncertain. The CDR3 DNA reads as TGTGCCAGCACAAAGGCCGGGGTCGGCTACACCTTC. This encodes CASTKAGVGYTF.